This TCR beta chain appears in the sequencing data of a study of cytomegalovirus exposure and HLA in healthy donors. Overall study context: Findings of an earlier analysis included some 120 million unique TCR beta sequences from 200 million or so T cells.

The V gene's germline CDR1 is SGHAT and CDR2 FQNNGV. V shed 5 bases and J shed 3 bases, with 22 bases lying between them. The CDR3 extends over 17 amino acids. In the PCR, 60 Vbeta and 13 Jbeta primers were used. Generated by immunoSEQ multiplex PCR, the TCRdb table keeps only in-frame clones and is missing some. Counted here are about 160,000 clones, 70% to 90% occurring once; the ten biggest clones make up approximately 2.3%. This TCR was sampled from a man between 18 and 29 years old in good health and CMV-seropositive. The chain is built from TRBV11-2 and TRBJ1-1, with TRBD1 as a possible D gene (6 bases). The material sequenced was PBMCs. The CDR3 DNA follows: TGTGCCAGCAGCCCGACGAGGGGCCAGGGGCACGACACTGAAGCTTTCTTT. Its protein product is CASSPTRGQGHDTEAFF.